This T cell receptor beta chain was recovered during a study of blood T cell repertoires in COVID-19. Background on the study: COVID-19 samples collected from the United States, Italy and Spain covered acute and convalescent phases. T cells, B-cell-depleted T cells, or PBMCs supplied cDNA or gDNA.

In the authors' methods: Amplification of reference gene primers was used by the study to estimate nucleated cell counts. Generated by immunoSEQ multiplex PCR, the TCRdb table keeps only in-frame clones and is missing some. That table is the source of V, J and clone size, and D and trimming were worked out from the DNA. This table has under 150,000 clones, approximately 81% appearing once. The V gene's germline CDR1 is LGHNA and CDR2 YSLEER. After removal of 1 base from V and 1 base from J, the junction contained 8 bases not matched to a gene. CDR3 length: 17 residues. What was sequenced was peripheral blood. The clonotype comes from a human donor in a cohort sampled during active COVID-19. The chain uses TRBV4-3 and TRBJ2-3; TRBD2 agrees at 7 bases. Written as DNA, the CDR3 is TGCGCCAGCAGCCAAGCGGGGGGAACGGATGGCACAGATACGCAGTATTTT. It is translated as CASSQAGGTDGTDTQYF.